Following are 13 T cell receptor beta chains from one sample sequenced in a study of T cell repertoires in cytomegalovirus infection. Their antigen targets remain unknown. TCRdb used MiXCR to reprocess the reads, holding one entry per CDR3 protein. The profile shows fewer than 950,000 distinct CDR3 sequences, 30% to 35% of them singletons. This sample comprised cultured CD8+ T cells from PBMCs, obtained from culture after CMV antigen stimulation. These receptors all stem from a human donor in good health (CMV status not recorded). Some clones in this sample may be carry-over from other donors' samples.

The chain combines TRBV12-3 or TRBV12-4 with TRBJ2-7; D is uncertain. The ends were cut back, 8 bases at V and 6 bases at J, with 11 bases in the middle. The CDR3 totals 11 residues. The CDR3, as DNA: TGTGCCAGCGGGAAGTCAGGCGAGCAGTACTTC. Protein: CASGKSGEQYF.

This clonotype came up a few times. This rearrangement joins TRBV27 to TRBJ1-1; 9 bases align to TRBD1. The V segment lost 2 bases and the J segment 4 bases; nucleotides outside the gene matches: 14. The CDR3 length is 18 residues. In germline, CDR1 is MNHEY, CDR2 SMNVEV (reference sequence). The CDR3 bases are TGTGCCAGCAGTTTAGCAGCCCCCGGGACAGGGTTGGGCACTGAAGCTTTCTTT. Translating gives CASSLAAPGTGLGTEAFF.

The rearrangement links TRBV19 to TRBJ2-7, with D possibly called TRBD1 or TRBD2 (6 bases each). V lost 4 bases to trimming and J lost 2 bases, with 12 bases between them. Germline CDR1 LNHDA, CDR2 SQIVND (reference sequence). The CDR3 is made up of 14 amino acids. The CDR3 region has the DNA TGTGCCAGTAGTACCGGGGGCCCCCCCTACGAGCAGTACTTC. This encodes CASSTGGPPYEQYF.

The gene calls are TRBV7-4 and TRBJ1-1; D gene unclear. The length of the CDR3 is 15 residues. Germline values: CDR1 SGHVT, CDR2 SQSDAQ. Trimming shortened V by 5 bases and J by 0 bases, and 13 bases separated the two germline ends. CDR3 sequence (DNA): TGTGCCAGCAGCCGACCGACTGGGCTGAACACTGAAGCTTTCTTT. This translates into CASSRPTGLNTEAFF.

The CDR3 spells CASSLDRVPYNEQFF. The CDR3 DNA reads as TGTGCCAGCAGCTTAGACAGGGTCCCCTACAATGAGCAGTTCTTC. The V gene is TRBV7-9, the J gene TRBJ2-1; D perhaps matches TRBD1 (6 bases). The V gene lost 1 base and the J gene lost 2 bases, with 9 bases spanning the gap. Germline V lookup: CDR1 SEHNR, CDR2 FQNEAQ (reference sequence). This CDR3 contains 15 residues.

Points on this clonotype: A single base separates this from a much larger clone, so it may be a read error. This chain links TRBV5-5 with TRBJ1-2; D may be TRBD1 (5 bases). Between the trimmed V and J ends, which lost 6 bases and 4 bases, there was a span of 10 bases. The CDR3 has 12 residues. The germline V gene encodes CDR1 SGHKS and CDR2 YYEKEE (reference sequence). CDR3 sequence reads: CASTQRGYGYTF. CDR3 sequence (DNA): TGTGCCAGCACCCAGAGGGGCTATGGCTACACCTTC.

This clonotype was detected only once. The genes are TRBV20-1 and TRBJ1-1, with D possibly TRBD1 on 5 matching bases. The CDR3 totals 14 residues. With 0 bases removed from V and 3 bases from J, the gap between germline ends came to 11 bases. Germline V gives CDR1 DFQATT, CDR2 SNEGSKA (reference sequence). As DNA, the CDR3 is TGCAGTGCTAGAGATCCGGGCAGGGACACTGAAGCTTTCTTT. This gives the protein CSARDPGRDTEAFF.

This clonotype was counted between two and nine times. This could be a read error, since a much larger clone is one nucleotide away. The chain recombines TRBV27 with TRBJ2-7, with 7 nucleotides matching TRBD1. The V gene end was trimmed by 6 bases and the J gene end by 2 bases; junction bases not matched to a gene: 7. The CDR3 spans 14 residues. The germline V gene encodes CDR1 MNHEY and CDR2 SMNVEV (reference sequence). CDR3 coding DNA: TGTGCCAGCAGCGCCGGGACAGCTACCTACGAGCAGTACTTC. It is translated as CASSAGTATYEQYF.

This clonotype showed up just a few times. V is TRBV5-1 and J is TRBJ2-1, with 9 bases matching TRBD2. Losses at the gene ends were 5 bases for V and 2 bases for J; bases not matched to a gene: 8. Looked up from germline, CDR1 is SGHRS and CDR2 is YFSETQ. The CDR3 sequence is 16 residues long. The CDR3 sequence: CASSLSGGLTYNEQFF. CDR3 in DNA: TGCGCCAGCAGTCTCAGCGGGGGGTTAACCTACAATGAGCAGTTCTTC.

The rearrangement joins TRBV28 to TRBJ2-3; D not certain. Germline loops: CDR1 MDHEN, CDR2 SYDVKM. Trimming removed 5 bases at V and 1 base at J, with 13 bases between. CDR3 length equals 15 residues. CDR3 amino acids: CASSQRSSRTDTQYF. DNA for the CDR3: TGTGCCAGCAGTCAGAGGAGCTCCCGCACAGATACGCAGTATTTT.

CDR3 sequence (DNA): TGTGCCAGCAGTGAAAGGATAAACTATGGCTACACCTTC. The encoded protein is CASSERINYGYTF. The chain carries TRBV6-1 and TRBJ1-2; D is unresolved. This CDR3 is built from 13 residues. Trimming took 2 bases from V and 2 from J, leaving 6 bases between them. Per the germline V gene, CDR1 is MNHNS and CDR2 is SASEGT.

The V gene is TRBV7-8, the J gene TRBJ2-7; 10 bases agree with TRBD1. The CDR3 contains 17 residues. Trimming cost V 5 bases and J 4 bases; bases outside gene matches: 14. The germline V gene encodes CDR1 SGHVS and CDR2 FQNEAQ. CDR3 region: CASSRPGTGAFLYEQYF. Here the CDR3 DNA reads TGTGCCAGCAGCCGCCCCGGGACAGGGGCATTCCTTTACGAGCAGTACTTC. The full variable domain, rest sourced from reference TRBV7-8 and TRBJ2-7, is GAGVSQSPRYKVAKRGQDVALRCDPISGHVSLFWYQQALGQGPEFLTYFQNEAQLDKSGLPSDRFFAERPEGSVSTLKIQRTQQEDSAVYLCASSRPGTGAFLYEQYFGPGTRLTVT.

Of note for this clonotype: A much larger clone differs by one base, so this may be a read error. CDR3 bases: TGTGCCAGCAGCGTGTCGGGACAGGGAGACGAGCAGTACTTC. It translates to CASSVSGQGDEQYF. The chain combines TRBV7-8 with TRBJ2-7, with TRBD1 matching over 9 bases. Germline V gives CDR1 SGHVS, CDR2 FQNEAQ. Losses at the gene ends were 5 bases for V and 5 bases for J; bases not matched to a gene: 7. This CDR3 contains 14 residues.